These 9 T cell receptor beta chains came from one sample sequenced in a study of CD8+ T cells in alopecia areata. Investigators isolated RNA and reverse transcribed it into cDNA to act as the sequencing template. Assay used: immunoSEQ multiplex PCR; TCRdb lists only in-frame clones, some missing. This table holds over 150,000 clones, roughly 60% found once. Sample: CD4+ T cells sorted from blood, taken at week 0. These TCRs come from a human donor with alopecia areata.

The chain combines TRBV12-5 with TRBJ2-6; D is unresolved. Germline values: CDR1 LGHNT, CDR2 FRNRAP. This CDR3 spans 14 amino acids. Trimming pared 6 bases from V and 1 base from J, leaving 7 bases between. CDR3 sequence (DNA): TGTGCTAGTGGCTTTGGTTCTGGGGCCAACGTCCTGACTTTC. Its protein is CASGFGSGANVLTF. Combining the CDR3 with reference TRBV12-5 and TRBJ2-6 gives the whole variable domain DARVTQTPRHKVTEMGQEVTMRCQPILGHNTVFWYRQTMMQGLELLAYFRNRAPLDDSGMPKDRFSAEMPDATLATLKIQPSEPRDSAVYFCASGFGSGANVLTFGAGSRLTVL.

This clone was seen only a few times. V gene TRBV5-6 combines with J gene TRBJ2-6, with 7 bases fitting TRBD1. The CDR3 consists of 18 residues. Losses at the gene ends were 5 bases for V and 0 bases for J; bases not matched to a gene: 11. Per the germline V gene, CDR1 is SGHDT and CDR2 is YYEEEE. The CDR3 DNA sequence: TGTGCCAGCAGGCGGCCGGGACAGCCAACCTCTGGGGCCAACGTCCTGACTTTC. This sequence encodes CASRRPGQPTSGANVLTF.

This clone turned up a few times. This sequence joins TRBV10-3 and TRBJ2-1, with D unresolved. Trimming took 0 bases from V and 7 from J, leaving 4 bases between them. CDR1 is ENHRY and CDR2 is SYGVKD in the germline V gene. The CDR3 is 12 residues long. CDR3 amino acids: CAISESGNEQFF. In nucleotides, the CDR3 is TGTGCCATCAGTGAGTCGGGTAATGAGCAGTTCTTC.

This clone was observed a single time. V is TRBV25-1 and J is TRBJ1-1; D ambiguous. In germline, CDR1 is MGHDK, CDR2 SYGVNS. This CDR3 is built from 11 residues. V was clipped by 3 bases and J by 8 bases, with 7 bases between them. The DNA for the CDR3 is TGTGCCAGCAGTGATCAATGGGAAGCTTTCTTT. This encodes CASSDQWEAFF. The entire variable domain, with the rest obtained from reference TRBV25-1 and TRBJ1-1, is as follows: EADIYQTPRYLVIGTGKKITLECSQTMGHDKMYWYQQDPGMELHLIHYSYGVNSTEKGDLSSESTVSRIRTEHFPLTLESARPSHTSQYLCASSDQWEAFFGQGTRLTVV.

The V and J genes are TRBV28 and TRBJ2-5; perhaps TRBD2 as D (6 bases). The V end was cut by 3 bases, the J end by 3 bases, with 11 bases between. The V gene's germline CDR1 is MDHEN and CDR2 SYDVKM. This CDR3 has 14 residues. As DNA, the CDR3 is TGTGCCAGCAGTTTGCCTCAGCGGGAAGAGACCCAGTACTTC. This gives the protein CASSLPQREETQYF.

V usage is TRBV29-1 and J usage is TRBJ2-1; tentative D call: TRBD1 (6 bases). The germline gives CDR1 SQVTM, CDR2 ANQGSEA. The ends were cut back, 3 bases at V and 8 bases at J, with 17 bases in the middle. The length of the CDR3 is 14 residues. CDR3 residues: CSVDIGTIVDEQFF. The CDR3 DNA sequence: TGCAGCGTTGATATAGGGACAATAGTTGATGAGCAGTTCTTC.

This clone was observed a few times. The chain joins TRBV29-1 to TRBJ2-5, with D possibly TRBD1 on 5 matching bases. The germline CDR1 and CDR2 sequences are SQVTM and ANQGSEA. V was cut by 5 bases and J by 4 bases, with 14 bases left in between. This CDR3 comprises 13 residues. CDR3 nucleotides: TGCAGCGTTACCGACAGTGTGGCAGAGACCCAGTACTTC. It specifies CSVTDSVAETQYF.

The chain combines TRBV29-1 with TRBJ1-2, with no clear D. The V gene's germline CDR1 is SQVTM and CDR2 ANQGSEA. Trimming left V 6 bases short and J 6 bases short, with 14 bases between. CDR3 length: 12 residues. The CDR3 sequence: CSVRHEGHGYTF. DNA of the CDR3: TGCAGCGTAAGACATGAGGGCCATGGCTACACCTTC.

This clone showed up just a few times. In the same sample, other DNA sequences code for this CDR3. The V and J genes are TRBV15 and TRBJ2-7; the match to TRBD2 covers 7 bases. Germline-derived CDR1 and CDR2 are LNHNV and YYDKDF (reference sequence). This CDR3 is built from 13 residues. V was pared by 0 bases and J by 7 bases, with 3 bases of the junction left unmatched. The chain's CDR3 is CATSRDREGEQYF. The CDR3 region has the DNA TGTGCCACCAGCAGAGACAGGGAGGGAGAGCAGTACTTC.